This paragraph covers one T cell receptor beta chain sequence. The entry originates in a study of siplizumab effects on memory and regulatory T cells. Generated by immunoSEQ multiplex PCR, the TCRdb table keeps only in-frame clones and is missing some. This table has some 81,000 clones, 85% to 95% appearing once. CDR1 MGHRA and CDR2 YSYEKL come from the germline V gene. The CDR3 contains 14 residues. V lost 1 base and J lost 5, with 9 bases in between. The chain links TRBV4-1 to TRBJ2-1; tentative D call: TRBD2 (5 bases). Sequencing was performed on CD8+ T cells sorted from blood. The origin of this receptor is a human donor in good health. The CDR3 DNA follows: TGCGCCAGCAGCCAAGTAACTAGAGACAATGAGCAGTTCTTC. It encodes CASSQVTRDNEQFF.